The rows below give T cell receptor beta chains drawn from one sample of a study of T cell responses to AZD1222 COVID-19 vaccine. Profiling relied on immunoSEQ multiplex PCR, and the TCRdb table lists in-frame clones only, not all of them. Found here are about 180,000 clones, about nine tenths of them singletons; the top ten hold roughly 2%. The sample here was peripheral blood, taken 28 days after the second AZD1222 dose. The receptors here all came from an adult who received the AZD1222 COVID-19 vaccine. CDR3s include the opening cysteine and the closing phenylalanine or tryptophan. D genes are given only for firm matches. Clone size is not always given. Where it is, it says once, few, many or a class for expanded clones.

>.|.|TRBJ1-2|TRBV10-3
TGTGCCATCAGTCTGGCCCGCAACTATGGCTACACCTTC
CAISLARNYGYTF
>.|TRBD2|TRBJ2-7|TRBV7-2
TGTGCCAGCAGCTTAGTAGGGACTAGCCCCCTCTACGAGCAGTACTTC
CASSLVGTSPLYEQYF
>.|.|TRBJ2-1|TRBV30
TGTGCCTGGAGTAGAACAGTATGGCAGTTCTTC
CAWSRTVWQFF
>.|TRBD2|TRBJ2-2|TRBV7-6
TGTGCCAGCAGCTTAGTCGAGGAGAGCGGGAAGGCCAACACCGGGGAGCTGTTTTTT
CASSLVEESGKANTGELFF
>many|.|TRBJ1-6|TRBV2
TGTGCCAGCAGTACACAGGTGGTCGGGGATTCACCCCTCCACTTT
CASSTQVVGDSPLHF
>.|TRBD1|TRBJ1-2|TRBV9
TGTGCCAGCAGCGTAAGAGCGGACAGGGGGGACTATGGCTACACCTTC
CASSVRADRGDYGYTF
>.|.|TRBJ1-4|TRBV5-1
TGCGCCAGCAGCCCAGGGGACCAGGGGCGGGAAAAACTGTTTTTT
CASSPGDQGREKLFF
>.|TRBD1|TRBJ1-5|TRBV5-8
TGTGCCAGCAGCCTGGGGGACAGTAGCAATCAGCCCCAGCATTTT
CASSLGDSSNQPQHF
>.|.|TRBJ1-1|TRBV18
TGTGCCAGCTCATCTACAGGTAACTCTGAAGCTTTCTTT
CASSSTGNSEAFF
>.|.|TRBJ1-5|TRBV28
TGTGCCAGCAGTTTGCCCGGAGGGAGGCACAGCAATCAGCCCCAGCATTTT
CASSLPGGRHSNQPQHF
>.|TRBD2|TRBJ2-1|TRBV3-1/TRBV3-2
TGTGCCAGCAGCCACGACTTAGGGCTAGCGGGAGGATCCTACAATGAGCAGTTCTTC
CASSHDLGLAGGSYNEQFF
>.|.|TRBJ2-5|TRBV5-6
TGTGCCAGCAGCCGACCGACCGGGAAAAGAGAGACCCAGTACTTC
CASSRPTGKRETQYF
>.|TRBD1|TRBJ1-1|TRBV2
TGTGCCACCAGGACAGGGAGTCCCACTGAAGCTTTCTTT
CATRTGSPTEAFF
>.|TRBD1|TRBJ1-2|TRBV7-3
TGTGCCAGCAGCCCAACGGGGGACAGAGTGAACTATGGCTACACCTTC
CASSPTGDRVNYGYTF
>.|.|TRBJ1-3|TRBV29-1
TGCAGCGGGACAGCGGGGGACACCATATATTTT
CSGTAGDTIYF
>.|TRBD1|TRBJ2-7|TRBV29-1
TGCAGCGCCAGACAGGGGGCAGGTTCCTACGAGCAGTACTTC
CSARQGAGSYEQYF
>.|TRBD1|TRBJ2-2|TRBV7-9
TGTGCCAGCAGCTTACTTCAGGGGGACACCGGGGAGCTGTTTTTT
CASSLLQGDTGELFF
>.|TRBD1|TRBJ1-2|TRBV27
TGTGCCAGCAGGATGATGGGGACAGGGGTTGGCTACACCTTC
CASRMMGTGVGYTF
>.|.|TRBJ1-4|TRBV15
TGTGCCACCAGCAGAGATCCGGCCAACCCATCCGAAAAACTGTTTTTT
CATSRDPANPSEKLFF
>.|.|TRBJ2-1|TRBV7-9
TGTGCCAGCTCCCTGGCAGTTTTTACGAATGAGCAGTTCTTC
CASSLAVFTNEQFF
>.|.|TRBJ2-3|TRBV30
TGTGCCGGCGCGGCAGGCCCTGACACAGATACGCAGTATTTT
CAGAAGPDTDTQYF
>.|.|TRBJ1-2|TRBV30
TGTGCCTGGGCTACGACGCATCCGGGGGGCTACACCTTC
CAWATTHPGGYTF
>.|.|TRBJ2-3|TRBV7-9
TGTGCCAGCAGCCCCCCTGGTGGATTACTAGCACTTAGCACAGATACGCAGTATTTT
CASSPPGGLLALSTDTQYF
>.|.|TRBJ2-3|TRBV11-2
TGTGCCAGCGGGGACAGACGGGGGGCAGGGGATACGCAGTATTTT
CASGDRRGAGDTQYF
>.|.|TRBJ1-2|TRBV19
TGTGCCAGTAGCCAGGGGCAGAACTATGGCTACACCTTC
CASSQGQNYGYTF
>.|TRBD2|TRBJ2-2|TRBV18
TGTGCCAGCTCACCTTCCCGCCCGGGACTAGTGAACACCGGGGAGCTGTTTTTT
CASSPSRPGLVNTGELFF
>.|.|TRBJ2-7|TRBV18
TGTGCCAGCTCACAGGTCCAACCGGGACTCAACACCTACGAGCAGTACTTC
CASSQVQPGLNTYEQYF
>.|.|TRBJ1-5|TRBV5-5
TGTGCCAGCAGCTTAGTTGGGACGGGCGGGGTGAGCAATCAGCCCCAGCATTTT
CASSLVGTGGVSNQPQHF
>.|.|TRBJ2-1|TRBV19
TGTGCCAGTACCCTCGGTTGGACAACCTACAATGAGCAGTTCTTC
CASTLGWTTYNEQFF
>.|.|TRBJ2-1|TRBV7-9
TGTGCCAGCAGCTTTACGGCGACCAATGAGCAGTTCTTC
CASSFTATNEQFF